The 11 T cell receptor beta chains given below trace back to one sample, sequenced in a study of blood T cell repertoires in COVID-19. Assay: immunoSEQ multiplex PCR; the TCRdb copy retains only in-frame clones and omits some. The table has about 240,000 clones, around 87% seen once; the top ten hold 7.2%. The sample was peripheral blood. The receptor source for this set is a man in his sixties who had recovered from COVID-19.

V and J are TRBV10-3 and TRBJ1-6, with 10 positions matching TRBD1. Per germline, CDR1 ENHRY and CDR2 SYGVKD. V shed 6 bases and J 5 bases; nucleotides not matched to a gene: 1. The CDR3 is 14 amino acids. In DNA form, the CDR3 reads TGTGCCATCAGGGGGACAGGGGATAATTCACCCCTCCACTTT. It specifies CAIRGTGDNSPLHF.

The chain recombines TRBV6-6 with TRBJ2-7, with 7 bases that match TRBD2. The junction had 3 bases not matched to a gene; V was cut back by 0 bases and J by 4 bases. The CDR3 has 14 residues. Germline V gene data show CDR1 as MNHNY and CDR2 as SVGAGI (reference sequence). CDR3 region: CASSYSVGGYEQYF. Here the CDR3 DNA reads TGTGCCAGCAGTTACTCTGTGGGGGGGTACGAGCAGTACTTC.

Only one count was recorded for this clone. The rearrangement uses TRBV2 and TRBJ1-6; TRBD1 matches 9 bases. With V trimmed by 7 bases and J by 7 bases, 2 bases remained unmatched. The CDR3 extends over 13 amino acids. Germline-derived CDR1 and CDR2 are SNHLY and FYNNEI. The CDR3, as DNA: TGTGCCAGCAAGGGGACAGGGAATTCACCCCTCCACTTT. It is translated as CASKGTGNSPLHF.

Worth noting for this clone: Other DNA sequences of this sample code for an identical CDR3. This chain uses TRBV5-1 with TRBJ1-1; D perhaps matches TRBD1 (6 bases). Per germline, CDR1 SGHRS and CDR2 YFSETQ. V lost 5 bases and J lost 5, with 13 bases in between. The CDR3 covers 13 residues. CDR3 sequence reads: CASSLTGETEAFF. Written as DNA, the CDR3 is TGCGCCAGCAGTTTGACAGGAGAAACTGAAGCTTTCTTT.

This clone was observed a few times. The chain combines TRBV4-1 with TRBJ2-7, with TRBD2 matching over 10 bases. The V and J ends lost 1 base and 3 bases, in that order; junction bases with no gene match: 12. In germline, CDR1 is MGHRA, CDR2 YSYEKL. The CDR3 is made up of 18 amino acids. The CDR3 loop is CASSQVLAGVTNLYEQYF. For the CDR3, the DNA is TGCGCCAGCAGCCAAGTTCTAGCGGGGGTAACGAATCTCTACGAGCAGTACTTC.

The chain uses TRBV10-1 and TRBJ1-5; TRBD1 is a possible D gene (6 bases). The CDR3 sequence is 18 residues long. Trimming took 2 bases from V and 0 from J, leaving 17 bases between them. Germline CDR1 is WNHNN and CDR2 is SYGVQD (reference sequence). In DNA, the CDR3 is TGCGCCAGCAGTGAGATTTTAATGGGGGCTTATAGCAATCAGCCCCAGCATTTT. Translating gives CASSEILMGAYSNQPQHF.

The J gene is TRBJ2-2, the V gene TRBV28, with 8 bases matching TRBD1. V lost 11 bases, J lost 5 bases, and 13 bases stayed unmatched. Germline lookup yields CDR1 MDHEN and CDR2 SYDVKM. There are 15 residues in the CDR3. As DNA, the CDR3 is TGTGCCGCGCAACAGGGGGATGAGAAGACCGGGGAGCTGTTTTTT. Amino acid sequence: CAAQQGDEKTGELFF.

This chain joins TRBV11-2 and TRBJ1-4; 7 bases match TRBD1. The CDR3 length is 14 residues. The V segment lost 5 bases and the J segment 4 bases; nucleotides outside the gene matches: 4. Germline loops: CDR1 SGHAT, CDR2 FQNNGV. In DNA form, the CDR3 reads TGTGCCAGCAGCCACAGGGGATATAATGAAAAACTGTTTTTT. It codes for CASSHRGYNEKLFF.

This clone was recorded a few times. The chain is built from TRBV27 and TRBJ2-3; possible D gene TRBD2, 6 bases. In germline, CDR1 is MNHEY, CDR2 SMNVEV (reference sequence). This CDR3 has 15 residues. V was trimmed by 1 base and J by 1 base, leaving 9 bases between them. In nucleotides, the CDR3 is TGTGCCAGCAGTTTATTAGGCGGGGGCACAGATACGCAGTATTTT. This codes for CASSLLGGGTDTQYF.

The chain couples TRBV1 to TRBJ2-7; the table's TRBD1 call for D was not verified on the DNA. TRBV1 is labeled a pseudogene. There are 16 residues in the CDR3. The CDR3 spells CTSSRTPGQVTYEQYF. In nucleotides, the CDR3 is TGCACCAGCAGCCGGACACCGGGACAGGTAACCTACGAGCAGTACTTC.

This chain connects TRBV6-1 to TRBJ2-7, with no clear D. The length of the CDR3 is 13 residues. With 1 base removed from V and 4 bases from J, the gap between germline ends came to 8 bases. In germline, CDR1 is MNHNS, CDR2 SASEGT. The CDR3 is CASSEGNRYEQYV. The CDR3 DNA is TGTGCCAGCAGTGAAGGAAACAGATACGAGCAGTACGTC.